A single sample gave rise to the 9 T cell receptor beta chains below, sequenced in a study of beta chain features in type 1 diabetes. Reverse transcription of all isolated RNA meant that expressed TCRB transcripts were sequenced. This table comes from immunoSEQ multiplex PCR, and its TCRdb copy is limited to in-frame clones, with some not included. The repertoire includes around 350,000 clones, 10% to 15% of them detected once, and around 0.015% sits in the top ten. Sequencing was done on a sample of naive CD4+ T cells from blood. These receptors were collected from a man between 18 and 35 years old in good health.

The V and J genes are TRBV7-2 and TRBJ1-5; 11 nucleotides agree with TRBD1. The ends lost 5 bases at V and 3 bases at J; junction bases unmatched: 6. This CDR3 spans 16 amino acids. Germline V lookup: CDR1 SGHTA, CDR2 FQGNSA. This CDR3 is CASSGRDRGTNQPQHF. DNA of the CDR3: TGTGCCAGCAGCGGACGGGACAGGGGGACCAATCAGCCCCAGCATTTT.

This clone has just a few counts. The rearrangement joins TRBV14 to TRBJ1-1; 8 bases fit TRBD1. The CDR3 length is 15 residues. Looked up from germline, CDR1 is SGHDN and CDR2 is FVKESK. The junction had 9 bases not matched to a gene; V was cut back by 4 bases and J by 5 bases. The CDR3 DNA reads TGTGCCAGCAGCCGCGGACAGGGCGGTTGGACTGAAGCTTTCTTT. It specifies CASSRGQGGWTEAFF.

This clone turned up a few times. The chain uses TRBV5-4 and TRBJ2-3; the D gene is possibly TRBD1 (6 bases). The V gene lost 1 base and the J gene lost 3 bases, with 6 bases spanning the gap. This CDR3 region has 13 residues. Germline CDR1 reads SGHNT; CDR2 reads YYREEE (reference sequence). The CDR3 coding sequence is TGTGCCAGCAGCTTGCAGGGGACAGATACGCAGTATTTT. It translates to CASSLQGTDTQYF. Drawing the rest from reference TRBV5-4 and TRBJ2-3, the complete variable domain is ETGVTQSPTHLIKTRGQQVTLRCSSQSGHNTVSWYQQALGQGPQFIFQYYREEENGRGNFPPRFSGLQFPNYSSELNVNALELDDSALYLCASSLQGTDTQYFGPGTRLTVL.

J is TRBJ2-3 and V is TRBV7-3, with D possibly matching TRBD2 (6 bases). V was clipped by 4 bases and J by 6 bases, with 17 bases between them. The germline V gene encodes CDR1 SGHTA and CDR2 FQGTGA. CDR3 length: 15 amino acids. The CDR3 is CASSYTTSGGDTQYF. In nucleotides, the CDR3 is TGTGCCAGCAGCTACACCACCAGTGGGGGGGATACGCAGTATTTT.

Worth noting for this clone: Other nucleotide sequences in the sample specify the same CDR3. This chain connects TRBV7-3 to TRBJ2-2, with TRBD2 identical over 7 bases. The CDR3 runs 13 residues. CDR1 is SGHTA and CDR2 is FQGTGA in the germline V gene. Unmatched junction bases numbered 0, after V lost 2 bases and J lost 6 bases. Here the CDR3 reads CASSLGGAGELFF. The CDR3 DNA reads as TGTGCCAGCAGCTTAGGGGGGGCCGGGGAGCTGTTTTTT.

This chain uses TRBV5-4 with TRBJ2-7; 9 bases agree with TRBD1. Germline V gene data show CDR1 as SGHNT and CDR2 as YYREEE (reference sequence). The CDR3 is made up of 14 amino acids. V was clipped by 4 bases and J by 3 bases; unmatched bases: 5. The CDR3 reads CASSRGTGNYEQYF. In DNA form, the CDR3 reads TGTGCCAGCAGCCGAGGGACAGGGAACTACGAGCAGTACTTC.

J is TRBJ1-3 and V is TRBV2, with D uncertain. The V gene lost 6 bases and the J gene lost 0 bases, with 9 bases spanning the gap. The CDR3 spans 14 residues. Germline CDR1 reads SNHLY; CDR2 reads FYNNEI. Here the CDR3 reads CASRELSSGNTIYF. The CDR3 DNA is TGTGCCAGCAGAGAACTTAGCTCTGGAAACACCATATATTTT.

In this sample, this clone turned up a few times. The gene calls are TRBV4-3 and TRBJ1-1; 7 bases line up with TRBD1. The V segment lost 1 base and the J segment 5 bases; nucleotides outside the gene matches: 1. The CDR3 has 13 amino acids. Germline values: CDR1 LGHNA, CDR2 YSLEER. The CDR3 DNA sequence: TGCGCCAGCAGCCAAGCCAGGGGGACTGAAGCTTTCTTT. Translating gives CASSQARGTEAFF.

This clone was counted only a few times. This rearrangement joins TRBV14 to TRBJ2-7, with TRBD2 identical over 10 bases. The CDR3 spans 15 residues. Unmatched junction bases numbered 4, after V lost 0 bases and J lost 5 bases. Looked up from germline, CDR1 is SGHDN and CDR2 is FVKESK. CDR3 region: CASSQELAGFHEQYF. CDR3 coding DNA: TGTGCCAGCAGCCAAGAACTAGCGGGATTCCACGAGCAGTACTTC.